Listed below are T cell receptor beta chains from one sample, sequenced in a study of T-cell memory formation after mild COVID-19. Each CDR3 protein gets one entry after TCRdb re-called the 5' RACE reads with MiXCR. The table lists fewer than 350,000 distinct CDR3 sequences, under 8.5% of them singletons. What was sequenced was PBMCs or a T cell subset sorted from them (not recorded which). The receptors were sampled from a man between 18 and 35 years old who had mild COVID-19 (a few samples of this study predate the infection). Cell type and time point are not known. Each CDR3 is given with its conserved first and last residue. The D gene is left open where the match is weak. The size field is filled for only some rows; it gives once, few, many or a size class.

TRBD2,.,TRBJ2-5,TRBV7-2,CASSRAASGGNQETQYF,TGTGCCAGCAGCCGGGCCGCTAGCGGGGGGAACCAAGAGACCCAGTACTTC
TRBD1,few,TRBJ2-5,TRBV9,CASSVGWTGYQETQYF,TGTGCCAGCAGCGTAGGATGGACAGGTTACCAAGAGACCCAGTACTTC
.,few,TRBJ1-2,TRBV7-8,CASSLGNWAGEDGYTF,TGTGCCAGCAGCTTAGGAAACTGGGCAGGTGAAGATGGCTACACCTTC
.,few,TRBJ2-1,TRBV5-1,CASSGGLSYNEQFF,TGCGCCAGCAGCGGGGGCTTATCCTACAATGAGCAGTTCTTC
.,.,TRBJ2-7,TRBV20-1,CSASMATYEQYF,TGCAGTGCTAGTATGGCTACCTACGAGCAGTACTTC
.,.,TRBJ1-6,TRBV20-1,CSAVAPQAGSPLHF,TGCAGTGCAGTAGCCCCCCAGGCGGGCTCACCCCTCCACTTT
TRBD1,many,TRBJ2-5,TRBV2,CASSDKGGRETQYF,TGTGCCAGCAGTGACAAAGGGGGCAGAGAGACCCAGTACTTC
TRBD1,many,TRBJ2-1,TRBV7-8,CASSAPDRTYNEQFF,TGTGCCAGCAGCGCCCCGGACAGGACGTACAATGAGCAGTTCTTC
.,few,TRBJ2-3,TRBV7-2,CASGGRTDTQYF,TGTGCCAGCGGGGGTCGTACAGATACGCAGTATTTT
.,few,TRBJ2-7,TRBV30,CAWSAYYEQYF,TGTGCCTGGAGCGCATACTACGAGCAGTACTTC
TRBD2,few,TRBJ2-7,TRBV5-1,CASSGGSSLREQYF,TGCGCCAGCAGCGGCGGGAGCTCCCTCCGCGAGCAGTACTTC
.,few,TRBJ2-4,TRBV20-1,CSARTASAHIQYF,TGCAGTGCTAGAACTGCCTCCGCCCACATTCAGTACTTC
.,many,TRBJ2-5,TRBV18,CASSPDIQETQYF,TGTGCCAGCAGTCCAGACATCCAAGAGACCCAGTACTTC
TRBD2,.,TRBJ2-2,TRBV5-1,CASRKSPPGLAANTGELFF,TGCGCCAGCAGGAAAAGCCCTCCGGGACTAGCGGCGAACACCGGGGAGCTGTTTTTT
.,.,TRBJ1-2,TRBV6-2/TRBV6-3,CASSLKDRYYGYTF,TGTGCCAGCAGTTTGAAAGACAGGTACTATGGCTACACCTTC
.,.,TRBJ1-2,TRBV12-3/TRBV12-4,CASRLGRVGGYTF,TGTGCCAGCAGGTTGGGTAGGGTAGGTGGCTACACCTTC
.,few,TRBJ2-1,TRBV18,CASSPTRQANNEQFF,TGTGCCAGCTCACCAACCCGCCAGGCTAACAATGAGCAGTTCTTC
.,few,TRBJ2-5,TRBV12-3/TRBV12-4,CASSLWGERETQYF,TGTGCCAGCAGTTTGTGGGGGGAAAGGGAGACCCAGTACTTC
.,.,TRBJ1-4,TRBV4-3,CASSLDLATNEKLFF,TGCGCCAGCAGCCTTGACCTGGCAACTAATGAAAAACTGTTTTTT
.,few,TRBJ1-1,TRBV7-2,CASSLARGSAFF,TGTGCCAGCAGCTTAGCGCGGGGGTCGGCTTTCTTT
.,.,TRBJ1-3,TRBV29-1,CSVRAAGNTIYF,TGCAGCGTGAGGGCCGCTGGAAACACCATATATTTT
.,.,TRBJ2-3,TRBV29-1,CSVVTGSTDMQYF,TGCAGCGTTGTCACGGGTTCCACAGATATGCAGTATTTT